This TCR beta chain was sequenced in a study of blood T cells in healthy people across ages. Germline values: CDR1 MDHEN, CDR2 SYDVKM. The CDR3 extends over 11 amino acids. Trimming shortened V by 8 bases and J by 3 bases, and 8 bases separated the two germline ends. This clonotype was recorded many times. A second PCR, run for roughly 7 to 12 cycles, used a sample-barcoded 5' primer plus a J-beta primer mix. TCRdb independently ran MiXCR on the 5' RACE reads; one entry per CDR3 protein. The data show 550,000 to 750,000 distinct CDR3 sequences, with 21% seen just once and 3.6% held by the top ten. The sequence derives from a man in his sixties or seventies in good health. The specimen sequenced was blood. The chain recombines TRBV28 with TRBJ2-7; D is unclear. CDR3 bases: TGTGCCAGCGGACCGAACTACGAGCAGTACTTC. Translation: CASGPNYEQYF.